A selection of T cell receptor beta chains follows, all from one sample in a study of blood T cell repertoires in COVID-19. The table came from immunoSEQ multiplex PCR; TCRdb's copy has only in-frame clones and leaves some out. The sample lists about 35,000 clones; 87% were seen once. Sample: peripheral blood. Source of these receptors: an elderly man with active COVID-19. Both conserved end residues are part of each CDR3. Clone size is shown for a subset of rows, as once, few, many or a class of expanded clone.

v_gene	j_gene	abundance	CDR3aa
TRBV9	TRBJ2-7	.	CASSVTQRGEQYF
TRBV11-2	TRBJ2-3	.	CASSFGTGGTDTQYF
TRBV19	TRBJ2-5	.	CASSPLAGGGKETQYF
TRBV6-5	TRBJ2-7	.	CASSYSDSRTHEQYF
TRBV18	TRBJ1-6	.	CASSPVEGNSPLHF
TRBV5-1	TRBJ2-3	.	CASSFGGRGVTDTQYF
TRBV29-1	TRBJ1-2	.	CSVVQGASGYTF
TRBV2	TRBJ1-3	.	CASKLNSGNTIYF
TRBV29-1	TRBJ1-2	.	CSVVGTGYGYTF
TRBV11-2	TRBJ2-7	.	CASSVPEMVYEQYF
TRBV4-3	TRBJ2-7	.	CASSPKIAQQGSYEQYF
TRBV6-6	TRBJ2-7	.	CASSDSYEQYF
TRBV5-4	TRBJ2-2	once	CASSLAGSLTGELFF
TRBV24-1	TRBJ2-5	once	CATSVNGQGGETQYF
TRBV19	TRBJ2-7	.	CASRNNREYEQYF
TRBV5-5	TRBJ2-7	.	CASSGGQGPHEQYF
TRBV28	TRBJ2-3	.	CASSFIGTSGSRGTDTQYF